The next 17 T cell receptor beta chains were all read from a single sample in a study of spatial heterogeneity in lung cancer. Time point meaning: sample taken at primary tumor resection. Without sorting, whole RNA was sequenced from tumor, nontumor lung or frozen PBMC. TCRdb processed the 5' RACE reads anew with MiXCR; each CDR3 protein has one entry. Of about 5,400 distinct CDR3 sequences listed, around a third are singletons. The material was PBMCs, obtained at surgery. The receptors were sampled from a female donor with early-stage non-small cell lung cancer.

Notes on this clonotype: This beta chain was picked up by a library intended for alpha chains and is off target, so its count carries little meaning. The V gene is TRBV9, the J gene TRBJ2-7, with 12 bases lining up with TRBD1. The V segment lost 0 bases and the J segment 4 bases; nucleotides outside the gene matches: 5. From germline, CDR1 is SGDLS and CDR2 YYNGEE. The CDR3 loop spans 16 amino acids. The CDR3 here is CASSVAGQGAVYEQYF. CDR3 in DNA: TGTGCCAGCAGCGTAGCGGGACAGGGGGCTGTATACGAGCAGTACTTC.

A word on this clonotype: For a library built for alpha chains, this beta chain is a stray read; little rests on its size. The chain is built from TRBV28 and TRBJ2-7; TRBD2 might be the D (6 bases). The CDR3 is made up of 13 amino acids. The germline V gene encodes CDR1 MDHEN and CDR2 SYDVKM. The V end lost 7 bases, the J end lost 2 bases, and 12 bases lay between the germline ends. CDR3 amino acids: CASKGGATYEQYF. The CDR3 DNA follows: TGTGCCAGCAAAGGCGGGGCGACCTACGAGCAGTACTTC.

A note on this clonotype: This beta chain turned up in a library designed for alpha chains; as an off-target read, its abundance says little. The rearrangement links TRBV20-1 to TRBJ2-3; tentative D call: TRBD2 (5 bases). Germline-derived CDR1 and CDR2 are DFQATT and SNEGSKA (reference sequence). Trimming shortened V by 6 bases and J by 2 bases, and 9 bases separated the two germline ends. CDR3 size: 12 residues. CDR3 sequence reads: CSAGEDTDTQYF. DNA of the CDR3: TGCAGTGCGGGAGAAGACACAGATACGCAGTATTTT.

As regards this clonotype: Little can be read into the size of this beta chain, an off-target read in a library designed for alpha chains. The CDR3 loop is CASSLETGQPQHF. CDR3 bases: TGTGCCAGCAGTTTAGAGACGGGTCAGCCCCAGCATTTT. The rearrangement joins TRBV28 to TRBJ1-5; no clear D gene. V was cut by 2 bases and J by 6 bases, with 8 bases left in between. CDR3 length: 13 residues. Germline values: CDR1 MDHEN, CDR2 SYDVKM.

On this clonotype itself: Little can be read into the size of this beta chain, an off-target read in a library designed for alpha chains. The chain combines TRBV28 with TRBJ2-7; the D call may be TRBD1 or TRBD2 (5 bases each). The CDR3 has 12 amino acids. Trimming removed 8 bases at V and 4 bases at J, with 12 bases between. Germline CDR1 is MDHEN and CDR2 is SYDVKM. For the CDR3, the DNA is TGTGCCAGCTCCCCTTGGGGGTACGAGCAGTACTTC. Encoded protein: CASSPWGYEQYF.

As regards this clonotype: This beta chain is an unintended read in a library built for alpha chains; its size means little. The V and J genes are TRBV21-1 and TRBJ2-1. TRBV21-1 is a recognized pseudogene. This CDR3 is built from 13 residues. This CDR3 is CASSTELSNEQFF. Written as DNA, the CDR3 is TGTGCCAGCAGCACGGAGCTCAGTAATGAGCAGTTCTTC.

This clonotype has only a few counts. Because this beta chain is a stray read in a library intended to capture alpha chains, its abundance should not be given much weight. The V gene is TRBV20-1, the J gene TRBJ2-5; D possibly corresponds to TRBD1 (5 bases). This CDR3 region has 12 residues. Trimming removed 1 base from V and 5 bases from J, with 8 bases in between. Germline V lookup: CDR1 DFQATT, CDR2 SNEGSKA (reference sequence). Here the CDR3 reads CSARGRAETQYF. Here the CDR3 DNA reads TGCAGTGCTAGAGGCAGGGCTGAGACCCAGTACTTC.

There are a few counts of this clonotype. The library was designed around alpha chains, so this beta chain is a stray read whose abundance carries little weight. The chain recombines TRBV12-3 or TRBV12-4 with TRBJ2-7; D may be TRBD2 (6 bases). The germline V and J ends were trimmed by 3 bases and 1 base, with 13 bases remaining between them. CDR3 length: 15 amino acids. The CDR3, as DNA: TGTGCCAGCAGTTTCGCGGGGCCGTCATCCTACGAGCAGTACTTC. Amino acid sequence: CASSFAGPSSYEQYF.

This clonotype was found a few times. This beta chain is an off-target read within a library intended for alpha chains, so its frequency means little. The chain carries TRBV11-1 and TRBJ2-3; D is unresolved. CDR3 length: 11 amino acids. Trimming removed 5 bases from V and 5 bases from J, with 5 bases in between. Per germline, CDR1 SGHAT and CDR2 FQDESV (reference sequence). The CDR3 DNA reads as TGTGCCAGCAGCCTCCGAGATACGCAGTATTTT. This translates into CASSLRDTQYF.

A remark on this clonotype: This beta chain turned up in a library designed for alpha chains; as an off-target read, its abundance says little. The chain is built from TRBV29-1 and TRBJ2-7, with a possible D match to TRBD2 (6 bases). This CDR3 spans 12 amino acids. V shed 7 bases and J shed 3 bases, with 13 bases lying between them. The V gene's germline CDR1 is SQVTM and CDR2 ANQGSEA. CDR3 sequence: CSALGGNYEQYF. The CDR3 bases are TGCAGCGCTCTCGGGGGTAACTACGAGCAGTACTTC.

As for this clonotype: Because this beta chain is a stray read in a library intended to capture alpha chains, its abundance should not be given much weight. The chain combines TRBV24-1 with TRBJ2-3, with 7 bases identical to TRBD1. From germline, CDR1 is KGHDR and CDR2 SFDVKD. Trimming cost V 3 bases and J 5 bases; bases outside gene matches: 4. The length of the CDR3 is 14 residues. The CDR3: CATSDPGTEDTQYF. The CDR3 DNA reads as TGTGCCACCAGTGATCCCGGGACAGAAGATACGCAGTATTTT.

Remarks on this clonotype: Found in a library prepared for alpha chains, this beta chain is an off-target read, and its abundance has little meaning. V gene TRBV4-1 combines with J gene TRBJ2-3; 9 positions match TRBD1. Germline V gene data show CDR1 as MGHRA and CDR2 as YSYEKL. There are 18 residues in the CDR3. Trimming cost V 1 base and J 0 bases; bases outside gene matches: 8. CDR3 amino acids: CASSQVAYGTGSTDTQYF. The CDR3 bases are TGCGCCAGCAGCCAAGTAGCCTACGGGACAGGGAGCACAGATACGCAGTATTTT.

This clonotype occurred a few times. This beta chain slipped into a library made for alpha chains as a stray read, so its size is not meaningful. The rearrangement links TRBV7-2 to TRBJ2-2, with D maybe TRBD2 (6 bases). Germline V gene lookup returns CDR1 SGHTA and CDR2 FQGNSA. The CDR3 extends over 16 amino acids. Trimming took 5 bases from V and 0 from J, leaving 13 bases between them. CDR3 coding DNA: TGTGCCAGCAGCCCACGACTAGTTGCGAACACCGGGGAGCTGTTTTTT. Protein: CASSPRLVANTGELFF. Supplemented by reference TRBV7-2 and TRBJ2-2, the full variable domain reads GAGVSQSPSNKVTEKGKDVELRCDPISGHTALYWYRQSLGQGLEFLIYFQGNSAPDKSGLPSDRFSAERTGGSVSTLTIQRTQQEDSAVYLCASSPRLVANTGELFFGEGSRLTVL.

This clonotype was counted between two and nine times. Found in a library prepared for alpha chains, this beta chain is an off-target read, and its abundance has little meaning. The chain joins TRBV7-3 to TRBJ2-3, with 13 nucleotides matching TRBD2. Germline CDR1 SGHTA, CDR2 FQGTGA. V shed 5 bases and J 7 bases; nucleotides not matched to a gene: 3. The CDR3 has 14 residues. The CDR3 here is CASSTSGGANTQYF. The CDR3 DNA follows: TGTGCCAGCAGCACTAGCGGGGGGGCAAATACGCAGTATTTT. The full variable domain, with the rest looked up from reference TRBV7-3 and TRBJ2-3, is GAGVSQTPSNKVTEKGKYVELRCDPISGHTALYWYRQSLGQGPEFLIYFQGTGAADDSGLPNDRFFAVRPEGSVSTLKIQRTERGDSAVYLCASSTSGGANTQYFGPGTRLTVL.

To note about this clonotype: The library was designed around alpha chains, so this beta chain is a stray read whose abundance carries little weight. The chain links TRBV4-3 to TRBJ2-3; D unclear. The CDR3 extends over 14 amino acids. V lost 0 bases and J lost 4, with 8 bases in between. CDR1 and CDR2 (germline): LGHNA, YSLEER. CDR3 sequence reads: CASSQDRRPDTQYF. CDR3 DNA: TGCGCCAGCAGCCAAGATCGCAGGCCAGATACGCAGTATTTT.

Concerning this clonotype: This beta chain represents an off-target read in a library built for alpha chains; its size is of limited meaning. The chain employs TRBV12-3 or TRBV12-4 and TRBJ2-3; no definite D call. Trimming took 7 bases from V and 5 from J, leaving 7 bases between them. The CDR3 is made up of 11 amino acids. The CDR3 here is CASTSGDTQYF. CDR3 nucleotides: TGTGCCAGCACCTCTGGAGATACGCAGTATTTT.

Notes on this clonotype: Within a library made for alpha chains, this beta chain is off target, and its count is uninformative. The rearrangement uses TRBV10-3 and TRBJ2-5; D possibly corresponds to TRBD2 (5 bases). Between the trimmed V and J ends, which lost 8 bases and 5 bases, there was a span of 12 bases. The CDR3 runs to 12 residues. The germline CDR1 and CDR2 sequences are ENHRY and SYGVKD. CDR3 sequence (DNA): TGTGCCATCTCGGGGTTTGAGGAGACCCAGTACTTC. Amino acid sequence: CAISGFEETQYF.